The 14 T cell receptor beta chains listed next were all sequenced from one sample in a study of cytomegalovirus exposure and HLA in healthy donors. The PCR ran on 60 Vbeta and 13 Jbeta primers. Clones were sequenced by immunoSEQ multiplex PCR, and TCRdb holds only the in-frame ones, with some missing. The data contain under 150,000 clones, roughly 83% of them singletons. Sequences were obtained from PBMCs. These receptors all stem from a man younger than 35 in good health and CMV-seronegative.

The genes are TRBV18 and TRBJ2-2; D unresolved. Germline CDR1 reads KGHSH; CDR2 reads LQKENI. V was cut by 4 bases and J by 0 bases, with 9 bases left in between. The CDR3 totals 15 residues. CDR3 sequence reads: CASSHRKPNTGELFF. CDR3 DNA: TGTGCCAGCTCACACAGAAAACCGAACACCGGGGAGCTGTTTTTT.

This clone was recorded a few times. The CDR3 DNA reads TGTGCCAGCAGCTGGGACAGCAATGAGCAGTTCTTC. It is translated as CASSWDSNEQFF. The V gene is TRBV6-6, the J gene TRBJ2-1; 7 nucleotides line up with TRBD1. Losses at the gene ends were 6 bases for V and 6 bases for J; bases not matched to a gene: 2. The CDR3 is 12 residues long. The germline gives CDR1 MNHNY, CDR2 SVGAGI (reference sequence).

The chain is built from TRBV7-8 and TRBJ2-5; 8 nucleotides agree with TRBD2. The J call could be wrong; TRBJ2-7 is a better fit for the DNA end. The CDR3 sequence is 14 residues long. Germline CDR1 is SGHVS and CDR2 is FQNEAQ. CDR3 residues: CASSSQGLAYEQYF. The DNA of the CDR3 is TGTGCCAGCAGCTCCCAGGGACTAGCCTACGAGCAGTACTTC.

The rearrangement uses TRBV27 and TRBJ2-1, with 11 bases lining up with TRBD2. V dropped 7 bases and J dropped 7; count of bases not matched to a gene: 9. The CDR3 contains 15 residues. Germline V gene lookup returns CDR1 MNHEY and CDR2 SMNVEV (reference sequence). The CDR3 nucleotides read TGTGCCAGCACGGGGCTCTCTAGCGGGAGGAATGAGCAGTTCTTC. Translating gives CASTGLSSGRNEQFF.

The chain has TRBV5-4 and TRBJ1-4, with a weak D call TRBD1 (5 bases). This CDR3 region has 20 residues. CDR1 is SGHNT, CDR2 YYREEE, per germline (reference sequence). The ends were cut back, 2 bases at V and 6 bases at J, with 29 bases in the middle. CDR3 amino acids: CASSLKRVGGSSLGDEKLFF. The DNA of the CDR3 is TGTGCCAGCAGCTTAAAGAGGGTTGGAGGGTCTTCCTTAGGGGATGAAAAACTGTTTTTT.

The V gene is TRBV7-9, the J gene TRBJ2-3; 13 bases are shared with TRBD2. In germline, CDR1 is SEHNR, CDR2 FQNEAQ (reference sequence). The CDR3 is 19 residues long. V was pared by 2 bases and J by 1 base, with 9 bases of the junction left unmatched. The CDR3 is CASSLRGLAGRWGTDTQYF. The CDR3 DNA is TGTGCCAGCAGCTTACGGGGACTAGCGGGAAGGTGGGGCACAGATACGCAGTATTTT.

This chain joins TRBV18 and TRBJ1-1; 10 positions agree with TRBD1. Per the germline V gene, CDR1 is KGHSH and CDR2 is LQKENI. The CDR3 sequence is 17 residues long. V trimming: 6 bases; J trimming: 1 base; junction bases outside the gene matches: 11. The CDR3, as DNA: TGTGCCAGCTCCCCCACGGAAGGACAGGGGGGGAACACTGAAGCTTTCTTT. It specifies CASSPTEGQGGNTEAFF.

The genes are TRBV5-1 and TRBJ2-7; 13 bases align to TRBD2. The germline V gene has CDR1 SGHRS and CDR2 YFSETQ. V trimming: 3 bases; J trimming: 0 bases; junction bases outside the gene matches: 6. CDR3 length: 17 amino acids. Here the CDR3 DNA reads TGCGCCAGCAGCTGGACTAGCGGGAGCCCCAGCTCCTACGAGCAGTACTTC. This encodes CASSWTSGSPSSYEQYF.

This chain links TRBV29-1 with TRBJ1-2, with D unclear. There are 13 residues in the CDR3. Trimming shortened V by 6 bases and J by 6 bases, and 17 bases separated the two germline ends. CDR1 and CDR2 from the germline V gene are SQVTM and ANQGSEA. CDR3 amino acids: CSVSRLFGDGYTF. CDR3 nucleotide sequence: TGCAGCGTCTCGAGATTGTTCGGGGATGGCTACACCTTC.

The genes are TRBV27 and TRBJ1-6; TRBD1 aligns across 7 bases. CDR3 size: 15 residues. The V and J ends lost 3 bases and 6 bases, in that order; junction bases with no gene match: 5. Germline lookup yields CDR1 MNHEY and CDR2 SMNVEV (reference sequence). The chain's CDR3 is CASSFETGTNSPLHF. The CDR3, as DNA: TGTGCCAGCAGTTTTGAGACAGGGACTAATTCACCCCTCCACTTT.

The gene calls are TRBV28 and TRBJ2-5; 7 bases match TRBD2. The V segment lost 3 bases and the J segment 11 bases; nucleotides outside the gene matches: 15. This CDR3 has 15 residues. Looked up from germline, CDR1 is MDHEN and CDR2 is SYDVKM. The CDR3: CASSLTAPSGREQYF. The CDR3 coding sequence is TGTGCCAGCAGTTTGACCGCCCCGAGTGGGAGGGAGCAGTACTTC. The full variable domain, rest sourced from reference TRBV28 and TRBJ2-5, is DVKVTQSSRYLVKRTGEKVFLECVQDMDHENMFWYRQDPGLGLRLIYFSYDVKMKEKGDIPEGYSVSREKKERFSLILESASTNQTSMYLCASSLTAPSGREQYFGPGTRLLVL.

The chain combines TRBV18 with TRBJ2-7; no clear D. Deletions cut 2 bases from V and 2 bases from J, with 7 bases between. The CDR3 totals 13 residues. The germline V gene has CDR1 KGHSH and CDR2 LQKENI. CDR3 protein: CASSPLPAYEQYF. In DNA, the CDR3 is TGTGCCAGCTCACCATTACCAGCCTACGAGCAGTACTTC.

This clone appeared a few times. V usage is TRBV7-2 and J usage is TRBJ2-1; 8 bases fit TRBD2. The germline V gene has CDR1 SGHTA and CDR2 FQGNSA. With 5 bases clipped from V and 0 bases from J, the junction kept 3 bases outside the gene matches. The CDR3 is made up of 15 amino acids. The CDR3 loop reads CASSVTSGSYNEQFF. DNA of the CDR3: TGTGCCAGCAGCGTCACTAGCGGCTCCTACAATGAGCAGTTCTTC.

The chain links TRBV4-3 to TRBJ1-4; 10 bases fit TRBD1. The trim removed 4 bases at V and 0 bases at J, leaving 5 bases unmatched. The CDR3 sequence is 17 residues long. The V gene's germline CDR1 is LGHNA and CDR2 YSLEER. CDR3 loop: CASSPGTGDPTNEKLFF. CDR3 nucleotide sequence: TGCGCCAGCAGCCCCGGGACAGGGGATCCAACTAATGAAAAACTGTTTTTT.